The rows below give T cell receptor beta chains drawn from one sample of a study of naive and memory T cell subsets. Using its own MiXCR run on the UMI-ligation and nested PCR reads, TCRdb lists one record per CDR3 protein. The sample carries 95,000 to 150,000 distinct CDR3 sequences, over 30% recorded once. The specimen was central memory CD4+ T cells from blood. The receptors were gathered from a human donor in good health. CDR3s include the opening cysteine and the closing phenylalanine or tryptophan. A D gene is named only where the DNA matches it firmly. Size is omitted from some rows. Given values are once, few, many or a class for expanded clones.

>TRBJ1-1|NA|TRBV5-1|NA
CASSLPGGDTEAFF
TGCGCCAGCAGCTTACCAGGTGGGGACACTGAAGCTTTCTTT
>TRBJ2-5|NA|TRBV18|TRBD1
CASSPGTGNQETQYF
TGTGCCAGCTCACCAGGGACAGGGAACCAAGAGACCCAGTACTTC
>TRBJ2-1|NA|TRBV27|TRBD2
CASSRTSGRRVNEQFF
TGTGCCAGCAGTAGGACTAGCGGGAGGCGGGTCAATGAGCAGTTCTTC
>TRBJ2-7|NA|TRBV11-2|NA
CATPGPRYYEQYF
TGTGCCACCCCGGGCCCAAGGTACTACGAGCAGTACTTC
>TRBJ1-2|NA|TRBV20-1|TRBD1
CSAGEARGRGGYTF
TGCAGTGCCGGAGAGGCCAGGGGGCGAGGTGGCTACACCTTC
>TRBJ2-3|many|TRBV20-1|TRBD2
CSASTLAGRTDTQYF
TGCAGTGCTAGTACCCTAGCGGGCCGCACAGATACGCAGTATTTT
>TRBJ2-1|NA|TRBV20-1|NA
CSATTGLNNEQFF
TGCAGTGCTACCACGGGACTCAACAATGAGCAGTTCTTC
>TRBJ2-1|few|TRBV9|NA
CASSAPGEQFF
TGTGCCAGCAGCGCCCCAGGCGAGCAGTTCTTC
>TRBJ2-3|few|TRBV10-3|NA
CAISGSAGRGSDTQYF
TGTGCCATCAGTGGGTCGGCGGGAAGGGGTTCAGATACGCAGTATTTT
>TRBJ2-2|few|TRBV6-2/TRBV6-3|NA
CASSPRIAGELFF
TGTGCCAGCAGTCCGCGGATCGCCGGGGAGCTGTTTTTT
>TRBJ2-7|NA|TRBV19|NA
CASRKPGGSYEQYF
TGTGCCAGTAGGAAACCCGGAGGGTCCTACGAGCAGTACTTC
>TRBJ2-1|NA|TRBV24-1|TRBD2
CATGAGAYNEQFF
TGTGCCACCGGGGCGGGAGCCTACAATGAGCAGTTCTTC
>TRBJ1-3|NA|TRBV7-2|NA
CASSSRGEGSGNTIYF
TGTGCCAGCAGCTCCCGGGGAGAGGGATCTGGAAACACCATATATTTT
>TRBJ1-1|many|TRBV28|NA
CASSLDGVGRNTEAFF
TGTGCCAGCAGTTTGGACGGGGTAGGGAGGAACACTGAAGCTTTCTTT
>TRBJ2-1|NA|TRBV6-6|NA
CASSPPVNEQFF
TGTGCCAGCAGCCCACCGGTTAATGAGCAGTTCTTC
>TRBJ1-5|NA|TRBV20-1|TRBD1
CSARGRGQVVGSNQPQHF
TGCAGTGCTAGAGGTCGGGGACAGGTTGTTGGGAGCAATCAGCCCCAGCATTTT
>TRBJ2-5|NA|TRBV28|NA
CASNSAPGTQYF
TGTGCCAGCAATAGCGCACCGGGGACCCAGTACTTC
>TRBJ2-3|few|TRBV7-2|NA
CASSAQTGDGSDTQYF
TGTGCCAGCAGCGCCCAGACGGGAGACGGGTCAGATACGCAGTATTTT
>TRBJ2-7|NA|TRBV5-1|NA
CASRERGTSTVYEQYF
TGCGCCAGCAGGGAACGGGGCACCTCTACTGTCTACGAGCAGTACTTC
>TRBJ2-6|NA|TRBV29-1|NA
CSVTTRPGTGANVLTF
TGCAGCGTTACTACGAGGCCAGGAACCGGGGCCAACGTCCTGACTTTC
>TRBJ2-2|NA|TRBV18|NA
CASSPGLPQEGELFF
TGTGCCAGCTCACCGGGACTTCCCCAGGAGGGGGAGCTGTTTTTT
>TRBJ2-7|many|TRBV29-1|TRBD2
CSVENTGGNYEQYF
TGCAGCGTTGAAAACACGGGAGGGAACTACGAGCAGTACTTC
>TRBJ2-3|NA|TRBV28|TRBD2
CASRPTSGRTDTQYF
TGTGCCAGCAGGCCCACTAGCGGGAGGACAGATACGCAGTATTTT
>TRBJ2-5|NA|TRBV25-1|NA
CASSSGGPQETQYF
TGTGCCAGCTCGTCAGGCGGACCGCAAGAGACCCAGTACTTC
>TRBJ1-5|NA|TRBV28|NA
CASSKMMGNQPQHF
TGTGCCAGCAGTAAGATGATGGGCAATCAGCCCCAGCATTTT
>TRBJ2-7|NA|TRBV6-6|NA
CASSYRTSSYEQYF
TGTGCCAGCAGTTACAGGACAAGTTCCTACGAGCAGTACTTC
>TRBJ1-2|NA|TRBV19|NA
CASSTGAVVSNYGYTF
TGTGCCAGTAGTACAGGGGCAGTCGTATCTAACTATGGCTACACCTTC
>TRBJ1-2|few|TRBV20-1|NA
CSARGSTLNGYTF
TGCAGTGCTAGAGGAAGCACTTTAAATGGCTACACCTTC
>TRBJ1-5|NA|TRBV2|NA
CASSAEGFTVYSNQPQHF
TGTGCCAGCAGTGCTGAGGGGTTTACAGTTTATAGCAATCAGCCCCAGCATTTT
>TRBJ2-1|NA|TRBV2|TRBD2
CASRRLAGGPGIF
TGTGCCAGCAGACGACTAGCGGGAGGGCCGGGGATCTTC
>TRBJ2-5|NA|TRBV5-1|NA
CASSFSPGTAETQYF
TGCGCCAGCAGCTTTTCTCCCGGGACTGCGGAGACCCAGTACTTC
>TRBJ2-7|NA|TRBV10-3|NA
CASRRDSYEQYF
TGTGCCTCCAGACGGGACTCCTACGAGCAGTACTTC
>TRBJ2-1|NA|TRBV4-3|TRBD2
CASSQRLAGGHLYNEQFF
TGCGCCAGCAGCCAAAGGCTAGCGGGAGGGCATTTGTACAATGAGCAGTTCTTC
>TRBJ2-7|NA|TRBV6-1|TRBD1
CASSETGNPRLRSYEQYF
TGTGCCAGCAGCGAGACAGGGAACCCCCGGTTACGCTCCTACGAGCAGTACTTC
>TRBJ1-1|many|TRBV20-1|NA
CSARIREINTEAFF
TGCAGTGCTAGAATCAGGGAGATAAACACTGAAGCTTTCTTT
>TRBJ2-2|few|TRBV30|NA
CAWSMMRGSLSGELFF
TGTGCCTGGAGTATGATGAGGGGTAGCTTGAGCGGGGAGCTGTTTTTT
>TRBJ2-3|NA|TRBV6-5|TRBD2
CASRSPLAGTQYF
TGTGCCAGCAGATCACCGTTAGCGGGCACGCAGTATTTT
>TRBJ2-3|NA|TRBV5-4|NA
CASSLSPSGLSTDTQYF
TGTGCCAGCAGCTTGTCTCCTTCGGGCCTTAGCACAGATACGCAGTATTTT
>TRBJ2-3|NA|TRBV12-3/TRBV12-4|TRBD2
CASSRVAGFSTDTQYF
TGTGCCAGCAGTCGGGTAGCGGGATTTAGCACAGATACGCAGTATTTT
>TRBJ1-4|NA|TRBV5-1|TRBD1
CASSQRGTGDEKLFF
TGCGCCAGCAGTCAGCGCGGGACAGGGGATGAAAAACTGTTTTTT
>TRBJ1-4|NA|TRBV27|TRBD1
CASTHRGATNEKLFF
TGTGCCAGCACCCACAGGGGAGCAACTAATGAAAAACTGTTTTTT
>TRBJ2-2|few|TRBV20-1|NA
CSAPGVRIGELFF
TGCAGTGCCCCGGGGGTTAGGATCGGGGAGCTGTTTTTT
>TRBJ2-3|NA|TRBV20-1|NA
CSAHGGVRADTQNF
TGCAGTGCTCACGGGGGAGTAAGAGCAGATACGCAGAATTTT
>TRBJ2-7|many|TRBV7-8|NA
CASSLRSQTPREQYF
TGTGCCAGCAGCTTAAGGTCGCAGACTCCTCGGGAGCAGTACTTC
>TRBJ2-4|NA|TRBV28|TRBD1
CASSSRATGGRNIQYF
TGTGCCAGCAGTTCGAGAGCGACAGGGGGTAGAAACATTCAGTACTTC
>TRBJ2-2|NA|TRBV6-1|TRBD1
CASGRDRGRGGELFF
TGTGCCAGCGGCCGGGACAGGGGGCGCGGCGGGGAGCTGTTTTTT
>TRBJ2-7|few|TRBV29-1|TRBD1
CSVGTGYEQYF
TGCAGCGTCGGGACAGGGTACGAGCAGTACTTC